This TCR beta chain originates from a study of type 1 and type 2 diabetes patients. On the study more broadly: T cells were magnetically sorted from PBMCs as CD4+ or CD8+ subsets.

The CDR3 length is 15 residues. V was shortened by 5 bases and J by 1 base, with 14 bases between the two germline ends. Germline CDR1 MNHEY, CDR2 SMNVEV (reference sequence). The PCR template was genomic DNA. A primer set of 30 forward and 13 reverse primers amplified the CDR3. TCRdb processed the multiplex PCR reads anew with MiXCR; each CDR3 protein has one entry. Of around 300,000 distinct CDR3 sequences listed, 40% to 50% are singletons. Anyone with other autoimmune disease or infection in the prior four weeks was excluded. The source of this sequence is a man between 18 and 35 years old with type 2 diabetes. The specimen sequenced was peripheral blood mononuclear cells (PBMCs). This chain links TRBV27 with TRBJ2-5; possible D gene TRBD2, 6 bases. CDR3 nucleotides: TGTGCCAGCAGTAGACTTGAGCGGGTCCAAGAGACCCAGTACTTC. The encoded protein is CASSRLERVQETQYF.